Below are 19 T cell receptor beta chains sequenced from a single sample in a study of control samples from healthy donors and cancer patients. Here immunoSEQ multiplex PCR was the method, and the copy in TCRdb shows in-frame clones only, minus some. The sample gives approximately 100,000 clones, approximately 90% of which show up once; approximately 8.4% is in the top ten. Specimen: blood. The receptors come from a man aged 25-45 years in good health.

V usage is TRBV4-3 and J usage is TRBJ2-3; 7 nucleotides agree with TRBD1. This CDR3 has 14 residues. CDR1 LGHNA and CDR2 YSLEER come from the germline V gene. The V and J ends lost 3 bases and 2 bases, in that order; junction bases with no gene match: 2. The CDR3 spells CASSQDRFTDTQYF. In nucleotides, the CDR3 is TGCGCCAGCAGCCAGGACAGGTTCACAGATACGCAGTATTTT.

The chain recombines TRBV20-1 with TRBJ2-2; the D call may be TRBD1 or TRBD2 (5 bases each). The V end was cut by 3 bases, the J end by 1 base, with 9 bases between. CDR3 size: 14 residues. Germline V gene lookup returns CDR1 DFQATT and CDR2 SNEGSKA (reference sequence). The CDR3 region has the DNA TGCAGTGCTAGTGGGGACCGGAACACCGGGGAGCTGTTTTTT. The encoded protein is CSASGDRNTGELFF.

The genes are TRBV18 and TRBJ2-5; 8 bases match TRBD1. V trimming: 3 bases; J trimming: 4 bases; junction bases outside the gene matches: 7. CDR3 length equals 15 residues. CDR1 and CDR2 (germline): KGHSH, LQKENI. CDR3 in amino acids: CASSPEQGVRETQYF. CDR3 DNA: TGTGCCAGCTCACCGGAACAGGGGGTTAGAGAGACCCAGTACTTC.

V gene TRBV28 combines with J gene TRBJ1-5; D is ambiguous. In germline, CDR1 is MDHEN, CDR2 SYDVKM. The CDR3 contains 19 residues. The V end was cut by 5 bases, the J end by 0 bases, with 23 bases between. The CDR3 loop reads CASSASTRTRLNSNQPQHF. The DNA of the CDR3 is TGTGCCAGCAGTGCAAGCACAAGGACCCGATTGAATAGCAATCAGCCCCAGCATTTT.

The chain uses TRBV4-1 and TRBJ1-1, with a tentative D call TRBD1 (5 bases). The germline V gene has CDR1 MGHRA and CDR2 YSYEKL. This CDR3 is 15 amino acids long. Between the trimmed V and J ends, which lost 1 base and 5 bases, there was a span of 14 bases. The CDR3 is CASSQGGWGGTEAFF. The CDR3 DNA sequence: TGCGCCAGCAGCCAAGGGGGATGGGGCGGGACTGAAGCTTTCTTT.

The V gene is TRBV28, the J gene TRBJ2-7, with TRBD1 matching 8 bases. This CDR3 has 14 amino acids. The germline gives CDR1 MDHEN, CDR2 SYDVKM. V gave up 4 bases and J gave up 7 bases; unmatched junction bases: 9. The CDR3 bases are TGTGCCAGCAGTTCACAGGGGGTTGGGAGGGAGCAGTACTTC. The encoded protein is CASSSQGVGREQYF.

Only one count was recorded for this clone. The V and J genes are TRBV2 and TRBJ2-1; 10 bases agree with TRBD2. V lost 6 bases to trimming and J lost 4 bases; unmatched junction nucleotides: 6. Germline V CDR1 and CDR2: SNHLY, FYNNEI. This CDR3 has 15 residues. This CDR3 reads CASRQGLADYNEQFF. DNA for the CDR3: TGTGCCAGCAGACAAGGACTAGCGGATTACAATGAGCAGTTCTTC.

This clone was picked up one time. The CDR3 coding sequence is TGTGCCTGGAAGGGAACCTACACTGAAGCTTTCTTT. Its protein is CAWKGTYTEAFF. The chain combines TRBV30 with TRBJ1-1, with D unresolved. Germline V gene data show CDR1 as GTSNPN and CDR2 as SVGIG (reference sequence). Trimming shortened V by 4 bases and J by 3 bases, and 9 bases separated the two germline ends. There are 12 residues in the CDR3.

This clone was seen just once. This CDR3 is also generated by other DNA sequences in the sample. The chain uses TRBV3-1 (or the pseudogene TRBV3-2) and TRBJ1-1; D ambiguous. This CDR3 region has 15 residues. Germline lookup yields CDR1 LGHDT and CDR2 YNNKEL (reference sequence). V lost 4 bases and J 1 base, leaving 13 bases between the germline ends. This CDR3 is CASSLGSHGNTEAFF. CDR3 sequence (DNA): TGTGCCAGCAGCCTCGGGTCGCATGGGAACACTGAAGCTTTCTTT.

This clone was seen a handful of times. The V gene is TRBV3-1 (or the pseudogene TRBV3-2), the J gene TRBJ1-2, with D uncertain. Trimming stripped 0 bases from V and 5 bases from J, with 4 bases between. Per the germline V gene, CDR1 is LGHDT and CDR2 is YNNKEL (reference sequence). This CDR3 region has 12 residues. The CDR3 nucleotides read TGTGCCAGCAGCCAAGAAAGGTATGGCTACACCTTC. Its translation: CASSQERYGYTF.

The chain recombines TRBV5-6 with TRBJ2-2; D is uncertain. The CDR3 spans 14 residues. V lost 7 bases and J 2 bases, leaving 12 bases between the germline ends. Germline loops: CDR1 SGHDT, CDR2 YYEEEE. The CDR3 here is CASSATVNTGELFF. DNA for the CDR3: TGTGCCAGCTCCGCGACCGTTAACACCGGGGAGCTGTTTTTT.

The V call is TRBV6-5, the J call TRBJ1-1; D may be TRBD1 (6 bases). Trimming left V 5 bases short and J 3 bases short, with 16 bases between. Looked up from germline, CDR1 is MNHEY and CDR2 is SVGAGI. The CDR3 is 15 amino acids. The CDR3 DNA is TGTGCCAGCAGTCAATACAGGGAGTTGTACACTGAAGCTTTCTTT. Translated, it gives CASSQYRELYTEAFF.

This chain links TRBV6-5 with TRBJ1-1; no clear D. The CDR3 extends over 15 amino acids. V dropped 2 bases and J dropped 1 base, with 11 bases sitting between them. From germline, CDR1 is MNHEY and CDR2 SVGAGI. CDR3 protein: CASSYGVERNTEAFF. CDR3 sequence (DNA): TGTGCCAGCAGTTACGGAGTCGAAAGGAACACTGAAGCTTTCTTT.

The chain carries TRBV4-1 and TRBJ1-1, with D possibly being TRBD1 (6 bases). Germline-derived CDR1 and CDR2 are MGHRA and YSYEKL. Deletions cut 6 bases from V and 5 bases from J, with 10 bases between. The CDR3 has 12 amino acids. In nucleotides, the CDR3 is TGCGCCAGCAGAGCTACAGGGACTGAAGCTTTCTTT. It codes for CASRATGTEAFF.

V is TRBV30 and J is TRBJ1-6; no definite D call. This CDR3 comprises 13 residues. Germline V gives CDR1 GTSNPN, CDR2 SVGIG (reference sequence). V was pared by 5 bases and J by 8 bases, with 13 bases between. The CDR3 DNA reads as TGTGCCTGGGGAGGGAGGGTGGATTCACCCCTCCACTTT. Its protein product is CAWGGRVDSPLHF.

The CDR3 spells CASRPGTGSSYEQYF. The CDR3 DNA reads TGTGCCAGTAGACCGGGGACAGGGAGCTCCTACGAGCAGTACTTC. This rearrangement joins TRBV19 to TRBJ2-7, with 9 bases that match TRBD1. CDR3 size: 15 residues. Looked up from germline, CDR1 is LNHDA and CDR2 is SQIVND (reference sequence). Losses at the gene ends were 6 bases for V and 0 bases for J; bases not matched to a gene: 6.

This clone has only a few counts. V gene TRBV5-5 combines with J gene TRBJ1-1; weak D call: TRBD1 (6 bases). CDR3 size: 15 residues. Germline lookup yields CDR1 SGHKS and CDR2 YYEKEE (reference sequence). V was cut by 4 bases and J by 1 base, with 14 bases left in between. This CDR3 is CASSPLGQPNTEAFF. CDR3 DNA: TGTGCCAGCAGCCCCCTAGGACAGCCGAACACTGAAGCTTTCTTT.

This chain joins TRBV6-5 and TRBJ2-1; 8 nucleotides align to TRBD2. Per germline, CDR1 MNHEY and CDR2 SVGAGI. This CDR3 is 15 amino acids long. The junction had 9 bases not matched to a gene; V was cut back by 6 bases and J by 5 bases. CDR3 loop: CASSRTGTRHNEQFF. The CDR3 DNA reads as TGTGCCAGCAGCCGAACCGGGACTAGGCACAATGAGCAGTTCTTC.

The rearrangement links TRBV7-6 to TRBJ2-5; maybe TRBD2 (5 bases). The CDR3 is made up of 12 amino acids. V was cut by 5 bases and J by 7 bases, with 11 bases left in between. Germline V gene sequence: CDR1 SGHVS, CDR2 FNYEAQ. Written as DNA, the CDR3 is TGTGCCAGCAGCCCCAATACTAGGACCCAGTACTTC. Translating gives CASSPNTRTQYF.